Below, 5 T cell receptor beta chains from the same sample are listed, as sequenced in a study of cytomegalovirus exposure and HLA in healthy donors. The PCR employed 60 Vbeta primers together with 13 Jbeta primers. The method was immunoSEQ multiplex PCR; TCRdb's version includes in-frame clones alone and lacks a portion of them. The data contain under 200,000 clones, roughly 82% of them singletons. Sequenced: PBMCs. Receptor source: a girl between 10 and 17 years old in good health and CMV-seropositive.

Only one count was recorded for this clone. The chain has TRBV7-8 and TRBJ1-1, with D perhaps matching TRBD1 (5 bases). V gave up 8 bases and J gave up 1 base, with 14 bases separating them. Germline V lookup: CDR1 SGHVS, CDR2 FQNEAQ. This CDR3 is 14 amino acids long. The CDR3: CASRPRGRNTEAFF. DNA for the CDR3: TGTGCCAGCCGCCCTAGGGGTCGGAACACTGAAGCTTTCTTT.

V gene TRBV18 combines with J gene TRBJ1-2; 7 nucleotides match TRBD1. J lost 5 bases, V lost 6 bases, and 9 bases had no gene match. The CDR3 has 14 amino acids. Germline V CDR1 and CDR2: KGHSH, LQKENI. DNA of the CDR3: TGTGCCAGCTCTCTTGACAGGGCTAGGTATGGCTACACCTTC. Encoded protein: CASSLDRARYGYTF. Combining the CDR3 with reference TRBV18 and TRBJ1-2 gives the whole variable domain NAGVMQNPRHLVRRRGQEARLRCSPMKGHSHVYWYRQLPEEGLKFMVYLQKENIIDESGMPKERFSAEFPKEGPSILRIQQVVRGDSAAYFCASSLDRARYGYTFGSGTRLTVV.

The V call is TRBV28, the J call TRBJ1-2; a weak D match, TRBD1 (6 bases). V was cut by 2 bases and J by 3 bases, with 13 bases left in between. The germline gives CDR1 MDHEN, CDR2 SYDVKM. This CDR3 is 15 amino acids long. The CDR3 DNA follows: TGTGCCAGCAGTTTAGACGGGGGGCCGGACTATGGCTACACCTTC. Protein sequence: CASSLDGGPDYGYTF.

The chain has TRBV28 and TRBJ2-2; 8 nucleotides line up with TRBD2. The V segment lost 6 bases and the J segment 7 bases; nucleotides outside the gene matches: 4. CDR1 and CDR2 from the germline V gene are MDHEN and SYDVKM. The CDR3 is 13 residues long. In DNA, the CDR3 is TGTGCCAGCAGCGGGGGGGCGGGCGGGGAGCTGTTTTTT. This translates into CASSGGAGGELFF.

The chain recombines TRBV7-2 with TRBJ2-3; D may be TRBD1 (5 bases). The CDR3 runs to 14 residues. Germline V gene sequence: CDR1 SGHTA, CDR2 FQGNSA. The V end was cut by 0 bases, the J end by 2 bases, with 6 bases between. CDR3 in amino acids: CASSLAGHTDTQYF. CDR3 nucleotide sequence: TGTGCCAGCAGCTTAGCGGGGCACACAGATACGCAGTATTTT.